This T cell receptor beta chain was retrieved from a study of shared clonotypes between healthy human individuals. The assay was immunoSEQ multiplex PCR, and TCRdb's table has in-frame clones only and misses some. The sample comprises around 690,000 clones, roughly 91% of which are singletons, and 34% rests with the top ten. The sequencing sample was made of memory CD8+ T cells from PBMCs. The subset was: CD45RO+ cells pooled with CCR7-negative TemRA cells. The source of this sequence is a man between 18 and 29 years old in good health. Some clones in this sample may be carry-over from other donors' samples.

The CDR3 bases are TGTGCCAGCAGTCCCATCAGGGGGGGCCGGGAGCTGTTTTTT. It yields the protein CASSPIRGGRELFF. J is TRBJ2-2 and V is TRBV27; D possibly matches TRBD1 or TRBD2 (7 bases each). V gave up 5 bases and J gave up 9 bases, with 16 bases separating them. Germline V CDR1 and CDR2: MNHEY, SMNVEV (reference sequence). The CDR3 loop spans 14 amino acids.